The clone carrying this TCR beta chain has a handful of counts. This record belongs to a study of blood T cell repertoires in COVID-19. Study details: The origin of the acute and convalescent COVID-19 samples was the United States, Italy and Spain.

Clones were read by immunoSEQ multiplex PCR, and TCRdb kept only the in-frame ones, dropping some. The sample has 200,000 to 250,000 clones, about 85% seen once. The J segment lost 6 bases and the V segment lost 5 bases, leaving 6 bases of the junction unmatched. The CDR3 covers 14 residues. Germline loops: CDR1 KGHDR, CDR2 SFDVKD. The sequence derives from a man between 18 and 29 years old with active or convalescent COVID-19. Input material: peripheral blood. The rearrangement uses TRBV24-1 and TRBJ1-5, with TRBD1 identical over 7 bases. The CDR3 region has the DNA TGTGCCACCAGTGCGAAAGGGGGCCCTCAGCCCCAGCATTTT. Its protein product is CATSAKGGPQPQHF.